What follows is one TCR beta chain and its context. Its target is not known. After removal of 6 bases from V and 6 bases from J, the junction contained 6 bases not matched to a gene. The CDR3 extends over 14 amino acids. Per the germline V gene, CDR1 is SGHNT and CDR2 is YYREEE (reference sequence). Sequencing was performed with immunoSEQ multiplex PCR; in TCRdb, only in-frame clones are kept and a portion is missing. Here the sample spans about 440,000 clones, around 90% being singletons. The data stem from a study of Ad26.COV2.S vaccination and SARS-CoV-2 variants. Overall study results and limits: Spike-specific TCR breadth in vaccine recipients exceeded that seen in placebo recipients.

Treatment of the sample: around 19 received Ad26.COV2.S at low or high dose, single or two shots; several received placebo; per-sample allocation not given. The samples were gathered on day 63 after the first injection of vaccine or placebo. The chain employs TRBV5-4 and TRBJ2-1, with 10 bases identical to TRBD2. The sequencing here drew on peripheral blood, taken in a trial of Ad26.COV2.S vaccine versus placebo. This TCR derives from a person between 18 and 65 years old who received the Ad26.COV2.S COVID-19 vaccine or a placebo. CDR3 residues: CASISGRAGNEQFF. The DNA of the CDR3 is TGTGCCAGCATAAGCGGGAGGGCCGGCAATGAGCAGTTCTTC.